The source of this TCR beta chain is a study of blood T cell repertoires in COVID-19. Across the whole study: The analysed material was cDNA or gDNA that came from T cells, B-cell-depleted T cells, or PBMCs.

The CDR3 consists of 15 residues. The V gene end was trimmed by 4 bases and the J gene end by 1 base; junction bases not matched to a gene: 4. Germline CDR1 SGHRS, CDR2 YFSETQ. In the original processing: Estimated nucleated cell counts came from reference gene primer amplification. Produced via immunoSEQ multiplex PCR; TCRdb's table is partial and in-frame only. From that table come the V and J calls and clone size; the DNA was used to work out D and trimming. In the table there are some 90,000 clones, around 91% of which are singletons. This receptor was taken from a woman over 75 with active or convalescent COVID-19. Specimen: peripheral blood. This chain links TRBV5-1 with TRBJ1-2, with 10 positions matching TRBD1. For the CDR3, the DNA is TGCGCCAGCAGCCCGGGGACAGGGGTTAACTATGGCTACACCTTC. Amino acids: CASSPGTGVNYGYTF. Complete variable domain (other parts from reference TRBV5-1 and TRBJ1-2): KAGVTQTPRYLIKTRGQQVTLSCSPISGHRSVSWYQQTPGQGLQFLFEYFSETQRNKGNFPGRFSGRQFSNSRSEMNVSTLELGDSALYLCASSPGTGVNYGYTFGSGTRLTVV.